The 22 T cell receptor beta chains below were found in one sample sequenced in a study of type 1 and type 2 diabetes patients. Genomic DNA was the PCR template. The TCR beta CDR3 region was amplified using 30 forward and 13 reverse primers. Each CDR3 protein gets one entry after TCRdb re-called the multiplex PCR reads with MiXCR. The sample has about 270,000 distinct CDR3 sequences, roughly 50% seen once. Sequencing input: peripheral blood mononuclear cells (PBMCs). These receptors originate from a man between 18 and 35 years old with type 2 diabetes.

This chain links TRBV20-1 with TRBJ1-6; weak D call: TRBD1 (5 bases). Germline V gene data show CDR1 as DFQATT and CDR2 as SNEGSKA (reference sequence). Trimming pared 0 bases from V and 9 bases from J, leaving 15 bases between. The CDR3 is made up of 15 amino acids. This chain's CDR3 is CSARDQGSQVSPLHF. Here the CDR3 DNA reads TGCAGTGCTAGAGATCAGGGCAGCCAAGTTTCACCCCTCCACTTT.

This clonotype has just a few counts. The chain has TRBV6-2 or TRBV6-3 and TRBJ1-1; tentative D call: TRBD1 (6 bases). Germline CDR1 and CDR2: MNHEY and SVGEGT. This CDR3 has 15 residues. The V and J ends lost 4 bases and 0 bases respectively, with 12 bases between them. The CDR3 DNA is TGTGCCAGCAGTTCTCAGGACAGTTTGAACACTGAAGCTTTCTTT. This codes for CASSSQDSLNTEAFF.

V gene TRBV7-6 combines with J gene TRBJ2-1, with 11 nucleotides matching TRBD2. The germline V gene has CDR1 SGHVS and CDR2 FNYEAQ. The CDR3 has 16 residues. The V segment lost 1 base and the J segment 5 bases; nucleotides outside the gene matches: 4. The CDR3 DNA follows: TGTGCCAGCAGCTTAGTTGGGACTAGCGGAAACAATGAGCAGTTCTTC. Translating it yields CASSLVGTSGNNEQFF.

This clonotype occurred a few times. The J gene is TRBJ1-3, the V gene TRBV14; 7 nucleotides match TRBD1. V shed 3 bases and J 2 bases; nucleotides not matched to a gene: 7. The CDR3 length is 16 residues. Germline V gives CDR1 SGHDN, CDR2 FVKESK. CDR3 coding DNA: TGTGCCAGCAGCCAGCAGAGAACAGGGGCTGGAAACACCATATATTTT. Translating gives CASSQQRTGAGNTIYF. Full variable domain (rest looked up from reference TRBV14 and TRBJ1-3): EAGVTQFPSHSVIEKGQTVTLRCDPISGHDNLYWYRRVMGKEIKFLLHFVKESKQDESGMPNNRFLAERTGGTYSTLKVQPAELEDSGVYFCASSQQRTGAGNTIYFGEGSWLTVV.

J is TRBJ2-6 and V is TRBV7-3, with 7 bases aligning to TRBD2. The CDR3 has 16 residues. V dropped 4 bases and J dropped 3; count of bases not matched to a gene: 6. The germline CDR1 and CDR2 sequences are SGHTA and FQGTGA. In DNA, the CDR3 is TGTGCCAGCAGCTCCGGGCGGGGGTATGGGGCCAACGTCCTGACTTTC. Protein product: CASSSGRGYGANVLTF.

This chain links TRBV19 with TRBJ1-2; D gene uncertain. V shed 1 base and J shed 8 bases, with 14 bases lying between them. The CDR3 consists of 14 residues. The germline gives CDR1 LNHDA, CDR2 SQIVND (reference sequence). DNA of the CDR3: TGTGCCAGTAGTATAGGGCAGAGGGCTCGAGGCTACACCTTC. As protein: CASSIGQRARGYTF.

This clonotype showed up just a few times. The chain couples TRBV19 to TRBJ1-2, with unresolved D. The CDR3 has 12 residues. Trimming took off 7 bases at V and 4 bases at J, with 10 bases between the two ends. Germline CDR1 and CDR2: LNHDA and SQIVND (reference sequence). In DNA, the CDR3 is TGTGCCAGTACCCAGAGTCCCTATGGCTACACCTTC. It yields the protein CASTQSPYGYTF.

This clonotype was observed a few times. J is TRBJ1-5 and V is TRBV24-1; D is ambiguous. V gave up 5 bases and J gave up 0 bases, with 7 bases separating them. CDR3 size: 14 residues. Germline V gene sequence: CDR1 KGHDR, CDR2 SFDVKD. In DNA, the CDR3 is TGTGCCACCAGTGTGGGATATAGCAATCAGCCCCAGCATTTT. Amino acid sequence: CATSVGYSNQPQHF.

CDR3 sequence (DNA): TGTGCCAGCAGTGAGTCCGGGACAGCGAGCTCCTACAATGAGCAGTTCTTC. It translates to CASSESGTASSYNEQFF. The V and J genes are TRBV6-4 and TRBJ2-1; TRBD1 matches 7 bases. The CDR3 contains 17 residues. V trimming: 3 bases; J trimming: 0 bases; junction bases outside the gene matches: 8. From germline, CDR1 is MRHNA and CDR2 SNTAGT.

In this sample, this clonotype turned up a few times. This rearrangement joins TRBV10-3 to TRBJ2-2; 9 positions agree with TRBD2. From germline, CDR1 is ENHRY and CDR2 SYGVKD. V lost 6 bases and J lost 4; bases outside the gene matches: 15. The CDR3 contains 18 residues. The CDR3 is CAIRSIAGVGFLTGELFF. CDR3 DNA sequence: TGTGCCATCAGATCAATAGCGGGAGTCGGGTTTCTCACCGGGGAGCTGTTTTTT.

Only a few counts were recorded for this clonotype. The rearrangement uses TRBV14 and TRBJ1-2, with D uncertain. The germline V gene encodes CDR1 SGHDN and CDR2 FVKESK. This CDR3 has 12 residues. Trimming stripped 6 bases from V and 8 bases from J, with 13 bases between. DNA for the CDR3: TGTGCCAGCAGTCTCGGGAAGGAAGGCTACACCTTC. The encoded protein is CASSLGKEGYTF.

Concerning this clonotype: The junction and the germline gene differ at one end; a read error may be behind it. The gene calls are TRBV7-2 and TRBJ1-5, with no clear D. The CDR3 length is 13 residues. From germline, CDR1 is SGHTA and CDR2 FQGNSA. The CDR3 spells CGSSLDGNQPQHF. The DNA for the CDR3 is TGTGGCAGCAGCTTAGACGGAAATCAGCCCCAGCATTTT.

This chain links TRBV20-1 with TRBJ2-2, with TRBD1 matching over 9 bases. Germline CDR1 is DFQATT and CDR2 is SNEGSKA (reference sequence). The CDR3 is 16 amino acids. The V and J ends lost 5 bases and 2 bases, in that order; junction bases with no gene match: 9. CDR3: CSAHQTGGLNTGELFF. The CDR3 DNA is TGCAGTGCTCACCAAACAGGGGGCTTAAACACCGGGGAGCTGTTTTTT.

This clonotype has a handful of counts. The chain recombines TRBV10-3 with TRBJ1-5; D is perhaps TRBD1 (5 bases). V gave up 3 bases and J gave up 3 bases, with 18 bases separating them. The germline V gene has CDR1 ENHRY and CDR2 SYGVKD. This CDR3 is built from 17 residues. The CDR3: CAISDATDSNNNQPQHF. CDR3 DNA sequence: TGTGCCATCAGTGACGCTACCGACAGTAACAACAATCAGCCCCAGCATTTT.

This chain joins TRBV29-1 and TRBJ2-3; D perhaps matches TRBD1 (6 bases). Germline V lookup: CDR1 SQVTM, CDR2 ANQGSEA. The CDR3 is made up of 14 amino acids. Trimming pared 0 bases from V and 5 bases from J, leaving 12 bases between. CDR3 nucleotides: TGCAGCGTTGAAGATAACGACAGGTTAGATACGCAGTATTTT. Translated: CSVEDNDRLDTQYF.

The CDR3 reads CASSRDGVTEAFF. CDR3 coding DNA: TGTGCCAGCTCCCGGGACGGGGTCACTGAAGCTTTCTTT. This chain uses TRBV2 with TRBJ1-1; possibly TRBD1 for D (5 bases). This CDR3 comprises 13 residues. In germline, CDR1 is SNHLY, CDR2 FYNNEI. V lost 8 bases and J 4 bases, leaving 14 bases between the germline ends.

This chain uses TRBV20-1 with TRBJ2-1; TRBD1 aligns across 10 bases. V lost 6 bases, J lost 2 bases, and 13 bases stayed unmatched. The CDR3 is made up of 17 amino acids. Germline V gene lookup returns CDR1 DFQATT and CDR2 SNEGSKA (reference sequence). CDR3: CSALRDRGPSPYNEQFF. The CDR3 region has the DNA TGCAGTGCCCTTCGAGACAGGGGGCCCAGCCCCTACAATGAGCAGTTCTTC.

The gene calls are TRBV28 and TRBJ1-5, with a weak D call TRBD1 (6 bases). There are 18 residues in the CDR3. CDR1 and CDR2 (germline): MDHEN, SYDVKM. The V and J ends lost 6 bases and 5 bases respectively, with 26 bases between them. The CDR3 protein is CASSRPQGLRGIHQPQHF. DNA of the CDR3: TGTGCCAGCAGCAGACCACAGGGACTGAGGGGTATCCATCAGCCCCAGCATTTT.

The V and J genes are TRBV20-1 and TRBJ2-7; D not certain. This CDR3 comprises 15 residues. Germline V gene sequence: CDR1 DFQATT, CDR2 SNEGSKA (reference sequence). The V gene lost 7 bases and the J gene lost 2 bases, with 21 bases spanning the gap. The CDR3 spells CSVGVLGPNPYEQYF. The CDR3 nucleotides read TGCAGTGTTGGCGTTTTAGGGCCGAATCCCTACGAGCAGTACTTC.

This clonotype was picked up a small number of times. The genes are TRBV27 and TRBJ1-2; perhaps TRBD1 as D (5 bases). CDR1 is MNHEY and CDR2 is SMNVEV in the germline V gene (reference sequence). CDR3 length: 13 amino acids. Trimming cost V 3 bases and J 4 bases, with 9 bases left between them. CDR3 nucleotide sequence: TGTGCCAGCAGTTTCTTAGGGGCCTATGGCTACACCTTC. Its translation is CASSFLGAYGYTF.

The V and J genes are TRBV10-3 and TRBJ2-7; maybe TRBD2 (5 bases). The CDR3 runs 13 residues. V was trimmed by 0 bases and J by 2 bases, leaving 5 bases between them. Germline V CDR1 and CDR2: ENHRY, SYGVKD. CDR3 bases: TGTGCCATCAGTGAGTCGAGGGCCTACGAGCAGTACTTC. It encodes CAISESRAYEQYF.

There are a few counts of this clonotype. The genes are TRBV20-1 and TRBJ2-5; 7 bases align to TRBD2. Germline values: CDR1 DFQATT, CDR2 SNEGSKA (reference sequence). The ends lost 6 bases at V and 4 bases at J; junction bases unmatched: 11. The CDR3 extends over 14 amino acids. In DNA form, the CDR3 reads TGCAGTGCGCACCCCACGGGAGGTTCAGAGACCCAGTACTTC. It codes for CSAHPTGGSETQYF.